This T cell receptor beta chain was identified in a study of blood T cell repertoires in COVID-19. Study details: Sites across the United States, Italy and Spain contributed samples from acute and convalescent COVID-19. From T cells, B-cell-depleted T cells, or PBMCs came the material, which was cDNA or gDNA.

Original handling: Amplified reference gene primers provided the basis for estimating nucleated cell counts. Clones were sequenced by immunoSEQ multiplex PCR, and TCRdb holds only the in-frame ones, with some missing. V and J calls and clone size are those listed in that table; D and trimming were worked out from the DNA. Of 200,000 to 250,000 clones detected, around 90% appear once; the ten largest clones hold more than 1.5%. Trimming removed 0 bases from V and 4 bases from J, with 18 bases in between. Germline CDR1 reads ENHRY; CDR2 reads SYGVKD. The CDR3 extends over 17 amino acids. This clonotype originated in a man between 65 and 85 years old with acute or convalescent COVID-19. The J gene is TRBJ1-2, the V gene TRBV10-3, with a tentative D call TRBD1 (5 bases). The sequenced sample was peripheral blood. CDR3 region: CAISESTQELTSYGYTF. In DNA, the CDR3 is TGTGCCATCAGTGAGTCCACACAGGAGCTAACCTCCTATGGCTACACCTTC.